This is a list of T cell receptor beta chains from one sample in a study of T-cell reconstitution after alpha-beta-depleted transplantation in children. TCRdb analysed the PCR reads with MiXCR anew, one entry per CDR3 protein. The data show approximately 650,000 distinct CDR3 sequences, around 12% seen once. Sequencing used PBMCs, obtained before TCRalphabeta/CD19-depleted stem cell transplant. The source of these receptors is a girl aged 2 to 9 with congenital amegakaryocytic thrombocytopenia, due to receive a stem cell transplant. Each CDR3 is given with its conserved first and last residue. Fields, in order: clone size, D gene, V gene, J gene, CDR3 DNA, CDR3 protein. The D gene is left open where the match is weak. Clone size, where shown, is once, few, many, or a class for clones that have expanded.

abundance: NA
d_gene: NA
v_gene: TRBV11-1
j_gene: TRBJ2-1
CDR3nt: TGTGCCAGCAGCTTAGATCCCCCCCTAGCGAATCTTTACAATGAGCAGTTCTTC
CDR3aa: CASSLDPPLANLYNEQFF

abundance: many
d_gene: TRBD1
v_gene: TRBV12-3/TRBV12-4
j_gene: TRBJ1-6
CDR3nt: TGTGCCAGCACCTTCACAGGGGGATCACCCCTCCACTTT
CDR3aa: CASTFTGGSPLHF

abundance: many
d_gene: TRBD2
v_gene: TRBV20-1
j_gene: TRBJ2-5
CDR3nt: TGCAGTGCTAGGCCGGAAAAACTAGCGGGAGTCCGGGAGACCCAGTACTTC
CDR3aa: CSARPEKLAGVRETQYF

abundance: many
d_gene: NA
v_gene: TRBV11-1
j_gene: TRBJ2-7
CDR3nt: TGTGCCAGCAGCCGTATGACACCCAACTACGAGCAGTACTTC
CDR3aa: CASSRMTPNYEQYF

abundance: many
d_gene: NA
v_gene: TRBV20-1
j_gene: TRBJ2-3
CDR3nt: TGCAGTGCAAGAGGCGGTTCGGGCACAGATACGCAGTATTTT
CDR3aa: CSARGGSGTDTQYF

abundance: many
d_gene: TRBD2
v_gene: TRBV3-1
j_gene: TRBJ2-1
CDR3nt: TGTGCCAGCAGCCAAGTGGGACTAGCGGATGCCTACAATGAGCAGTTCTTC
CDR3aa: CASSQVGLADAYNEQFF

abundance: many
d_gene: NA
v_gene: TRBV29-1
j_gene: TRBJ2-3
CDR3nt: TGCAGCGTTGCGGAGCGCACAGATACGCAGTATTTT
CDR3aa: CSVAERTDTQYF

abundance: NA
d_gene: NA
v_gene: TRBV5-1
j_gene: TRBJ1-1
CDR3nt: TGCGCCAGCAGCTTGTTTAGTGGTGAAGCTTTCTTT
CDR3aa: CASSLFSGEAFF

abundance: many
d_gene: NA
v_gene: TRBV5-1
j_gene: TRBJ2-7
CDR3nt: TGCGCCAGCAGCCCTGGGACCAGGTTTGAGCAGTACTTC
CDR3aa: CASSPGTRFEQYF

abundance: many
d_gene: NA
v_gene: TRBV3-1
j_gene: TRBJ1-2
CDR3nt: TGTGCCAGCAGCCTGGGTTATAGGTCTGGCTACACCTTC
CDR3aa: CASSLGYRSGYTF

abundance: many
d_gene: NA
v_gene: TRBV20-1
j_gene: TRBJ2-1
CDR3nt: TGCAGTGCTACAAGGACAGAAAGTGAGCAGTTCTTC
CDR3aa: CSATRTESEQFF

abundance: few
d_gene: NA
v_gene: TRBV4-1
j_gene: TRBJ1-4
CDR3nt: TGCGCCAGCAGCCAAGACACCGGGACTAATGAAAAACTGTTTTTT
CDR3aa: CASSQDTGTNEKLFF

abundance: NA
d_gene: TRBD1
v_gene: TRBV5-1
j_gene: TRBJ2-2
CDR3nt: TGCGCCAGCAGCGGGGGGACAGGGAACACCGGGGAGCTGTTTTTT
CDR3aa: CASSGGTGNTGELFF

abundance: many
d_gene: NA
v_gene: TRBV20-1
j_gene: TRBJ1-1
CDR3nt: TGCAGTGCCCAACGGACTCCTCCCCGGAACACTGAAGCTTTCTTT
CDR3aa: CSAQRTPPRNTEAFF

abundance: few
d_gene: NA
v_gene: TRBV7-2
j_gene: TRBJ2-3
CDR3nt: TGTGCCAGCAGACGAAGGTCAGCGAGCACAGATACGCAGTATTTT
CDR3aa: CASRRRSASTDTQYF

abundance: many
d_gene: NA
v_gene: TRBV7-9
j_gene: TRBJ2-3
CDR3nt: TGTGCCAGCAGCTCTCGGGCATCCACAGATACGCAGTATTTT
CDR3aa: CASSSRASTDTQYF

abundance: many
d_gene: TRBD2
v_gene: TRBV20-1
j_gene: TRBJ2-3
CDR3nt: TGCAGGGGTCTTTCGGGAGGGAGCACAGATACGCAGTATTTT
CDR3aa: CRGLSGGSTDTQYF

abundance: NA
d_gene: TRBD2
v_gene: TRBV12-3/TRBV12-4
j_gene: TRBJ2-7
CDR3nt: TGTGCCAGCAGCCAACTAGCGGGAGGGTTTATTTCCTACGGGCAGTACTTC
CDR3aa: CASSQLAGGFISYGQYF

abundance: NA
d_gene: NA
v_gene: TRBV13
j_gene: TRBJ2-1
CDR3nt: TGTGCCAGCAGCCCCGGGACTCCCGTGGTTCTGGCACCCCCAAGAATTTGGAATGAGCAGTTCTTC
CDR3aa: CASSPGTPVVLAPPRIWNEQFF

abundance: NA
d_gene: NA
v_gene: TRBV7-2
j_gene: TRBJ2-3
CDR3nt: TGTGCCAGCAGCTTAGAGGCTAGCAGAGATACGCAGTATTTT
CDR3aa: CASSLEASRDTQYF

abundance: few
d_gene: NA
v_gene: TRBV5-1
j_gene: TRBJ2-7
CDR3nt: TGCGCCAGCAGCTTGACACTAGATCCCCACGAGCAGTACTTC
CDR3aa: CASSLTLDPHEQYF

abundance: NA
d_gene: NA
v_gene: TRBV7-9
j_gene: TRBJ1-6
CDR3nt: TGTGCCAGCAGCACCTACAGGCAACACTCCTATAATTCACCCCTCCACTTT
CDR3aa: CASSTYRQHSYNSPLHF

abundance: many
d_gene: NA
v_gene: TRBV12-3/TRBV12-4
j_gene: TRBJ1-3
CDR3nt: TGTGCCAGCTACGGGTTCTCCTCTGGAAACACCATATATTTT
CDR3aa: CASYGFSSGNTIYF

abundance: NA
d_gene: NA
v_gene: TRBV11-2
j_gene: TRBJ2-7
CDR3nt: TGTGCCAGCAGCCCCCTTCTAGCACGGGGCTCCTACGAGCAGTACTTC
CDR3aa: CASSPLLARGSYEQYF

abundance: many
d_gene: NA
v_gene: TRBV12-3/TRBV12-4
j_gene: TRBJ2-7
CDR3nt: TGTGCCAGCATCACCGGGTACGGAAGCTCCTACGAGCAGTACTTC
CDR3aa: CASITGYGSSYEQYF

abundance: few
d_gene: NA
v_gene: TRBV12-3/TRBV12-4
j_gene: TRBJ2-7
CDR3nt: TGTGCCAGCAGTACCCCGTACGGGGAGCAGTACTTC
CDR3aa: CASSTPYGEQYF

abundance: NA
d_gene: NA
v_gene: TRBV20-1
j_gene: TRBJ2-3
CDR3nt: TGCAGTGCCGGGTCCAGGGTACTTAGCACAGATACGCAGTATTTT
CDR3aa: CSAGSRVLSTDTQYF

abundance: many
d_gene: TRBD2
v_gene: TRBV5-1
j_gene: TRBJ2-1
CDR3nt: TGCGCCAGCAGCTCCTTGTCGGCGGGAGGACGTAATGAGCAGTTCTTC
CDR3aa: CASSSLSAGGRNEQFF

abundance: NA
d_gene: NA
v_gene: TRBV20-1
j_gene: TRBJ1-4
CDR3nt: TGCAGCGGGAGAGGAGTAGGGGGTGAAAAACTGTTTTTT
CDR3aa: CSGRGVGGEKLFF

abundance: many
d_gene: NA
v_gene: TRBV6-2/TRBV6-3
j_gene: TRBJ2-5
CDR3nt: TGTGCCAGCCGAAGGGGCCGTGAGACCCAGTACTTC
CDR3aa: CASRRGRETQYF

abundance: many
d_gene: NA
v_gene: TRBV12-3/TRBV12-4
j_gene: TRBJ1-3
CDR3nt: TGTGCCAGCAGTTTTGGTTGGAAAGGAAACACCATATATTTT
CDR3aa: CASSFGWKGNTIYF

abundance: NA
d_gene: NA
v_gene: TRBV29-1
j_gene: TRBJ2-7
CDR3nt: TGCAGCGTTGGATCGATAGGGCAGGGGAACTACGAGCAGTACTTC
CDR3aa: CSVGSIGQGNYEQYF

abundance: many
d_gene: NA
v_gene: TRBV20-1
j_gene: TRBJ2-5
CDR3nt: TGCAGTGCTAGAGTGATGGGGGGAGAGACCCAGTACTTC
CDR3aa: CSARVMGGETQYF

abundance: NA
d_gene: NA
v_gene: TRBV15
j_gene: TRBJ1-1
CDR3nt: TGTGCCACCAGCAGAGCGAGGTCACCCACTGAAGCTTTCTTT
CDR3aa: CATSRARSPTEAFF

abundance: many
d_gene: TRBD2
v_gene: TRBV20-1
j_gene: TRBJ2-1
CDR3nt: TGCAGTGCGATCGCCGGGACTAGCGGGAGTAATGAGCAGTTCTTC
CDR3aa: CSAIAGTSGSNEQFF

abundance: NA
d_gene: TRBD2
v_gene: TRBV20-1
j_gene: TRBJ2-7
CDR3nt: TGCAGTGCTAGACAACTCGGCGGGACTAGCGGGAAATACGAGCAGTACTTC
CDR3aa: CSARQLGGTSGKYEQYF

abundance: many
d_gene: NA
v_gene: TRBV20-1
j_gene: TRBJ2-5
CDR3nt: TGCAGTGCTAGAGATCAGGGCAGGTTTGGCGAGACCCAGTACTTC
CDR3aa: CSARDQGRFGETQYF

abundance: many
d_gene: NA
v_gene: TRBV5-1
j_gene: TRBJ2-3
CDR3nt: TGCGCCAGCCAGTCCTCCGATACGCAGTATTTT
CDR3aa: CASQSSDTQYF